The rows below give T cell receptor beta chains drawn from one sample of a study of sequential checkpoint blockade in melanoma. Profiling relied on immunoSEQ multiplex PCR, and the TCRdb table lists in-frame clones only, not all of them. The sample yields 8,000 to 8,500 clones, more than 55% seen once. The sample here was CD8+ T cells sorted from blood (inferred from file names), taken from a patient given nivolumab and ipilimumab in sequence. Source of these receptors: a human donor with melanoma. CDR3s include the opening cysteine and the closing phenylalanine or tryptophan. The D gene is left open where the match is weak. The size field is filled for only some rows; it gives once, few, many or a size class.

>TRBV14|TRBD1|TRBJ2-2|few
CASRPQGTGELFF
TGTGCCAGCAGACCACAGGGGACCGGGGAGCTGTTTTTT
>TRBV7-3|-|TRBJ1-2|few
CASSLGGGTGVRDGYTF
TGTGCCAGCAGCTTAGGGGGAGGGACGGGTGTTAGGGATGGCTACACCTTC
>TRBV19|TRBD1|TRBJ1-1|-
CASKRGPTDTEAFF
TGTGCCAGTAAAAGGGGGCCGACGGACACTGAAGCTTTCTTT
>TRBV7-9|TRBD1|TRBJ2-7|few
CASSSGGQRIYEQYF
TGTGCCAGCAGCTCAGGGGGCCAACGCATCTACGAGCAGTACTTC
>TRBV27|TRBD1|TRBJ2-7|-
CASSPTGGYEQYF
TGTGCCAGCAGTCCTACAGGGGGCTACGAGCAGTACTTC
>TRBV4-1|TRBD1|TRBJ1-4|once
CASSQEDGTVNEKLFF
TGCGCCAGCAGCCAAGAGGATGGGACAGTAAATGAAAAACTGTTTTTT
>TRBV14|TRBD1|TRBJ2-1|few
CASSPWTGSYNEQFF
TGTGCCAGCAGCCCGTGGACAGGATCCTACAATGAGCAGTTCTTC
>TRBV10-3|-|TRBJ2-7|-
CAITPDTGYEQYF
TGTGCCATCACGCCAGACACTGGCTACGAGCAGTACTTC
>TRBV9|-|TRBJ1-5|-
CASSPSKPQHF
TGTGCCAGCAGCCCTAGTAAGCCCCAGCATTTT
>TRBV9|TRBD2|TRBJ2-2|-
CASSAPLAGASAGELFF
TGTGCCAGCAGCGCGCCCTTAGCGGGGGCTTCCGCCGGGGAGCTGTTTTTT
>TRBV11-2|-|TRBJ1-2|-
CASSLDRGGLSYGYTF
TGTGCCAGCAGCTTAGATCGGGGAGGACTCTCTTATGGCTACACCTTC
>TRBV6-4|-|TRBJ1-5|few
CASSDREGGQPQHF
TGTGCCAGCAGTGACAGGGAAGGGGGTCAGCCCCAGCATTTT